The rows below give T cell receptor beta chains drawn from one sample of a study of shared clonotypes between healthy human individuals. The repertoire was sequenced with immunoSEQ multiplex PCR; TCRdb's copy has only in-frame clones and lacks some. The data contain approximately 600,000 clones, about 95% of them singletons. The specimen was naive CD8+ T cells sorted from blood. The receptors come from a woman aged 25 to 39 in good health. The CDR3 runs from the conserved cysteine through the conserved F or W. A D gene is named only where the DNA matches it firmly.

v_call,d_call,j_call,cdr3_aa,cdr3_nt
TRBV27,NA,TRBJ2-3,CASSPGAGGVDTQYF,TGTGCCAGCAGTCCCGGGGCAGGGGGGGTTGATACGCAGTATTTT
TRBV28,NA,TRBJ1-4,CASLGVYNEKLFF,TGTGCCAGCCTAGGGGTCTACAATGAAAAACTGTTTTTT
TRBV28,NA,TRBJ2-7,CASSRGSVYEQYF,TGTGCCAGCAGTAGAGGGAGCGTCTACGAGCAGTACTTC
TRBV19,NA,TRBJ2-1,CASSIAATVYNEQFF,TGTGCCAGTAGTATAGCCGCGACAGTCTACAATGAGCAGTTCTTC
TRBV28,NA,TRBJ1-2,CASSPPVPSPDYGYTF,TGTGCCAGCAGTCCCCCTGTCCCATCCCCCGATTATGGCTACACCTTC
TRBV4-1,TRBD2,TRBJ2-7,CASSQDRRAASGYEQYF,TGCGCCAGCAGCCAAGATCGTCGGGCGGCTAGCGGGTACGAGCAGTACTTC
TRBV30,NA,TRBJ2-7,CAWSVGTGTYEQYF,TGTGCCTGGAGTGTGGGAACCGGGACTTACGAGCAGTACTTC
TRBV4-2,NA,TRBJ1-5,CASSREIYQPQHF,TGTGCCAGCAGCCGCGAAATCTATCAGCCCCAGCATTTT
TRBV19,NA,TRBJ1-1,CARGTEKDPQTFF,TGTGCCAGGGGGACCGAAAAGGACCCTCAGACTTTCTTT
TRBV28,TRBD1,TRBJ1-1,CASSFPRTGGKEDTEAFF,TGTGCCAGCAGTTTTCCCCGGACAGGGGGCAAAGAGGACACTGAAGCTTTCTTT
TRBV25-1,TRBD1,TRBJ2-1,CASEEQGLVYNEQFF,TGTGCCAGCGAAGAACAGGGGCTGGTCTACAATGAGCAGTTCTTC